This entry is about one T cell receptor beta chain. TCRdb's table, derived via immunoSEQ multiplex PCR, lists solely in-frame clones and lacks some. The repertoire includes about 380,000 clones, over 90% of them detected once, and 0.015% to 0.02% sits in the top ten. This entry comes from a study of shared T cell receptors in the human thymus. V was clipped by 5 bases and J by 0 bases; unmatched bases: 5. This CDR3 has 17 amino acids. Looked up from germline, CDR1 is MDHEN and CDR2 is SYDVKM. The sample taken for sequencing was thymocytes. The clonotype originates from a human donor. The chain carries TRBV28 and TRBJ2-7, with 15 bases lining up with TRBD2. The chain's CDR3 is CASSGLAGGYISYEQYF. Written as DNA, the CDR3 is TGTGCCAGCAGTGGACTAGCGGGAGGGTATATCTCCTACGAGCAGTACTTC. The full variable domain, completed using reference TRBV28 and TRBJ2-7, is DVKVTQSSRYLVKRTGEKVFLECVQDMDHENMFWYRQDPGLGLRLIYFSYDVKMKEKGDIPEGYSVSREKKERFSLILESASTNQTSMYLCASSGLAGGYISYEQYFGPGTRLTVT.